This T cell receptor beta chain comes out of a study of blood T cell repertoires in COVID-19. Study details: Sample material is recorded as cDNA or gDNA derived from T cells, B-cell-depleted T cells, or PBMCs.

This clone was seen only once. Sequencing was performed with immunoSEQ multiplex PCR; in TCRdb, only in-frame clones are kept and a portion is missing. The profile shows approximately 230,000 clones, more than 65% of them singletons. V was pared by 5 bases and J by 0 bases, with 17 bases between. The length of the CDR3 is 17 residues. Germline values: CDR1 SGHAT, CDR2 FQNNGV. The chain couples TRBV11-2 to TRBJ1-5; TRBD1 is a possible D gene (5 bases). This receptor was identified in a woman aged 40 to 50 with active or convalescent COVID-19. The material sequenced was peripheral blood. The CDR3 loop reads CASSPPTGWYSNQPQHF. The DNA of the CDR3 is TGTGCCAGCAGCCCCCCTACAGGTTGGTATAGCAATCAGCCCCAGCATTTT.